The 3 T cell receptor beta chains listed next were all sequenced from one sample in a study of blood T cell repertoires in COVID-19. The assay was immunoSEQ multiplex PCR, and TCRdb's table has in-frame clones only and misses some. The sample contains 70,000 to 95,000 clones, 86% of which appear only once. Sequenced sample: peripheral blood. These receptors were taken from a human donor in a cohort sampled during active COVID-19.

This chain links TRBV4-3 with TRBJ2-2; TRBD2 aligns across 8 bases. This CDR3 has 15 residues. Looked up from germline, CDR1 is LGHNA and CDR2 is YSLEER. J gave up 4 bases and V 2 bases, and 3 bases lay outside the gene matches. The CDR3 here is CASSQMREVTGELFF. As DNA, the CDR3 is TGCGCCAGCAGCCAAATGCGGGAGGTCACCGGGGAGCTGTTTTTT.

V and J are TRBV2 and TRBJ2-7, with TRBD2 matching over 8 bases. This CDR3 is 14 amino acids long. The ends lost 4 bases at V and 2 bases at J; junction bases unmatched: 4. Germline lookup yields CDR1 SNHLY and CDR2 FYNNEI. This chain's CDR3 is CASSARGGTYEQYF. The CDR3 coding sequence is TGTGCCAGCAGTGCCCGGGGGGGCACCTACGAGCAGTACTTC.

The chain recombines TRBV29-1 with TRBJ1-5; TRBD1 matches at 9 bases. This CDR3 comprises 14 residues. Per the germline V gene, CDR1 is SQVTM and CDR2 is ANQGSEA. The J segment lost 2 bases and the V segment lost 7 bases, leaving 6 bases of the junction unmatched. DNA for the CDR3: TGCAGCGCCGGGACAGGGCTTGGCAATCAGCCCCAGCATTTT. Encoded protein: CSAGTGLGNQPQHF.